A selection of T cell receptor beta chains follows, all from one sample in a study of radiation and T cells in renal cell carcinoma. Sequenced by immunoSEQ multiplex PCR; TCRdb stores in-frame clones only, minus some. This sample has roughly 150,000 clones, with approximately 88% found just once. The specimen comprised blood, sampled from a patient whose treatment included radiotherapy and nephrectomy. These receptors were collected from a woman aged 50 to 65 with renal cell carcinoma. Each CDR3 is given with its conserved first and last residue. The D gene is left open where the match is weak. The size entry is marked missing in some rows and otherwise reads once, few, many or a size class.

DNA: TGTGCCAGCAGCTTGGTGATATCAGAGCAGTTCTTC; CDR3: CASSLVISEQFF; length: 12; J: TRBJ2-1; D: NA; size: NA; V: TRBV7-8
DNA: TGCGCCAGCAGCTTGTTCCCAGCGGGGGCCACAGATACGCAGTATTTT; CDR3: CASSLFPAGATDTQYF; length: 16; J: TRBJ2-3; D: TRBD2; size: NA; V: TRBV5-1
DNA: TGTGCCAGCAGTTTACCCGTCAGGCACACAACTGGAAACACCATATATTTT; CDR3: CASSLPVRHTTGNTIYF; length: 17; J: TRBJ1-3; D: NA; size: NA; V: TRBV28
DNA: TGTGCCAGCAGCTTAATTAGATCAGGTGGCTACACCTTC; CDR3: CASSLIRSGGYTF; length: 13; J: TRBJ1-2; D: NA; size: once; V: TRBV7-8
DNA: TGTGCCAGCAGCTTAGGGCAGGGCCCTAACTATGGCTACACCTTC; CDR3: CASSLGQGPNYGYTF; length: 15; J: TRBJ1-2; D: NA; size: NA; V: TRBV7-9
DNA: TGCGCCAGCAGTCAAGGGGGGGAGACCCAGTACTTC; CDR3: CASSQGGETQYF; length: 12; J: TRBJ2-5; D: NA; size: few; V: TRBV23-1
DNA: TGCGCCAGCAGTGAGGACAGGGTAAGGAATGAGCAGTTCTTC; CDR3: CASSEDRVRNEQFF; length: 14; J: TRBJ2-1; D: TRBD1; size: NA; V: TRBV10-1
DNA: TGTGCCAGCAGGTACGGGAGTTCCAATCAGCCCCAGCATTTT; CDR3: CASRYGSSNQPQHF; length: 14; J: TRBJ1-5; D: NA; size: NA; V: TRBV6-5
DNA: TGTGCCAGCAGTCGAGGGGGCTACACCTTC; CDR3: CASSRGGYTF; length: 10; J: TRBJ1-2; D: NA; size: NA; V: TRBV25-1
DNA: TGTGCCAGCAGCCCCCGACTAGCGGGGGTTGGGACAGATACGCAGTATTTT; CDR3: CASSPRLAGVGTDTQYF; length: 17; J: TRBJ2-3; D: TRBD2; size: once; V: TRBV9
DNA: TGTGCCAGCAGCGTAGAGGGACAGGGGAATTCACCCCTCCACTTT; CDR3: CASSVEGQGNSPLHF; length: 15; J: TRBJ1-6; D: TRBD1; size: NA; V: TRBV9
DNA: TGCAGCGTTGTCGCTGGGAGCTCCTACAATGAGCAGTTCTTC; CDR3: CSVVAGSSYNEQFF; length: 14; J: TRBJ2-1; D: NA; size: NA; V: TRBV29-1
DNA: TGTGCCAGTAGTAGAGGACAGGGCGAAGGTCAGCCCCAGCATTTT; CDR3: CASSRGQGEGQPQHF; length: 15; J: TRBJ1-5; D: TRBD1; size: NA; V: TRBV19
DNA: TGTGCCACCAGCAGACCCCGTAGCGGGGACTACGAGCAGTACTTC; CDR3: CATSRPRSGDYEQYF; length: 15; J: TRBJ2-7; D: TRBD2; size: NA; V: TRBV15
DNA: TGTGCCAGCAGCTTGGGTAGGGCCGGTAATTCACCCCTCCACTTT; CDR3: CASSLGRAGNSPLHF; length: 15; J: TRBJ1-6; D: NA; size: NA; V: TRBV5-6
DNA: TGTGCCAGCAGGACTAGCGGGGGGCTGATCGGGGAGCTGTTTTTT; CDR3: CASRTSGGLIGELFF; length: 15; J: TRBJ2-2; D: TRBD2; size: NA; V: TRBV6-5
DNA: TGTGCCAGCAGTGGGGGACAGTACTATGGCTACACCTTC; CDR3: CASSGGQYYGYTF; length: 13; J: TRBJ1-2; D: TRBD1; size: few; V: TRBV2
DNA: TGTGCCAGCTCACCTGGACTAGAAGTCTACGAGCAGTACTTC; CDR3: CASSPGLEVYEQYF; length: 14; J: TRBJ2-7; D: TRBD2; size: NA; V: TRBV18
DNA: TGTGCCAGCAGCGCTCTAACAGGGGGTTACACCGGGGAGCTGTTTTTT; CDR3: CASSALTGGYTGELFF; length: 16; J: TRBJ2-2; D: TRBD1; size: NA; V: TRBV9
DNA: TGCGCCAGCAGCCAAGATCGTGACGGGGGCGGCTTCACCTTC; CDR3: CASSQDRDGGGFTF; length: 14; J: TRBJ1-2; D: NA; size: NA; V: TRBV4-3
DNA: TGTGCCAGCTCACCCATGCTCAGCTCAACTTCGGACTATGGCTACACCTTC; CDR3: CASSPMLSSTSDYGYTF; length: 17; J: TRBJ1-2; D: NA; size: once; V: TRBV18
DNA: TGCAGCGCTGGGACAGGGCTGAACACCGGGGAGCTGTTTTTT; CDR3: CSAGTGLNTGELFF; length: 14; J: TRBJ2-2; D: TRBD1; size: few; V: TRBV29-1
DNA: TGTGCCAGCAGTGAAGACCAAACTTACCCTTTTGGGCGTGGCTACACCTTC; CDR3: CASSEDQTYPFGRGYTF; length: 17; J: TRBJ1-2; D: NA; size: NA; V: TRBV2
DNA: TGTGCCAGCAGCTTAGCGGTCCCGGATACGCAGTATTTT; CDR3: CASSLAVPDTQYF; length: 13; J: TRBJ2-3; D: NA; size: NA; V: TRBV7-8
DNA: TGTGCCAGCTCCCCTACCGGGGAAAGCAATGAGCAGTTCTTC; CDR3: CASSPTGESNEQFF; length: 14; J: TRBJ2-1; D: NA; size: NA; V: TRBV18
DNA: TGTGCTAGCGGCGGGGTTAATGAAAAACTGTTTTTT; CDR3: CASGGVNEKLFF; length: 12; J: TRBJ1-4; D: NA; size: NA; V: TRBV7-7
DNA: TGTGCCAGCAGTGAAAATTCCCGCTCCGGGGATGGCTACACCTTC; CDR3: CASSENSRSGDGYTF; length: 15; J: TRBJ1-2; D: NA; size: NA; V: TRBV25-1
DNA: TGTGCCAGTAGTATAGACGCCCCGGGACTAGCGGGGGTTACCGGGGAGCTGTTTTTT; CDR3: CASSIDAPGLAGVTGELFF; length: 19; J: TRBJ2-2; D: TRBD2; size: NA; V: TRBV19
DNA: TGTGCCAGTAGTATAGCCAAGGGACTAGCGGGGAATGAGCAGTTCTTC; CDR3: CASSIAKGLAGNEQFF; length: 16; J: TRBJ2-1; D: TRBD2; size: NA; V: TRBV19
DNA: TGTGCCAGCTCACTTGGGACAGGGGATGGCTACACCTTC; CDR3: CASSLGTGDGYTF; length: 13; J: TRBJ1-2; D: TRBD1; size: NA; V: TRBV18
DNA: TGTGCCAGCAGCTTGGGACAGGGTGGTCCCTACGAGCAGTACTTC; CDR3: CASSLGQGGPYEQYF; length: 15; J: TRBJ2-7; D: TRBD1; size: NA; V: TRBV11-2
DNA: TGTGCCAGCAGCTTAGGTACAGCGGGTGTTCGCTACGAGCAGTACTTC; CDR3: CASSLGTAGVRYEQYF; length: 16; J: TRBJ2-7; D: NA; size: NA; V: TRBV7-2
DNA: TGTGCCTGGACGGGGGGCGGGCAAGGCTACACCTTC; CDR3: CAWTGGGQGYTF; length: 12; J: TRBJ1-2; D: NA; size: NA; V: TRBV30
DNA: TGTGCCAGCAGCCTCGGGACAGATACGCAGTATTTT; CDR3: CASSLGTDTQYF; length: 12; J: TRBJ2-3; D: NA; size: NA; V: TRBV6-1
DNA: TGTGCCAGCAGCCCTTGGCAGGGGGCGGGTGAAAAACTGTTTTTT; CDR3: CASSPWQGAGEKLFF; length: 15; J: TRBJ1-4; D: TRBD1; size: once; V: TRBV7-9
DNA: TGTGCCAGCAATATAAACAGTCCAGGTAGTACTGAAGCTTTCTTT; CDR3: CASNINSPGSTEAFF; length: 15; J: TRBJ1-1; D: NA; size: NA; V: TRBV6-5
DNA: TGTGCCAGTAGTATCAACAGGGGTGGTGTCTACTATGGCTACACCTTC; CDR3: CASSINRGGVYYGYTF; length: 16; J: TRBJ1-2; D: TRBD1; size: NA; V: TRBV19
DNA: TGTGCCAGCAGCGTAGATCCCGCAGGGAATCCCAACTCCTACGAGCAGTACTTC; CDR3: CASSVDPAGNPNSYEQYF; length: 18; J: TRBJ2-7; D: NA; size: NA; V: TRBV9
DNA: TGCGCCAGCAGTCAATCGGGGCACGAGGACGGTTACTATCAGCCCCAGCATTTT; CDR3: CASSQSGHEDGYYQPQHF; length: 18; J: TRBJ1-5; D: NA; size: NA; V: TRBV23-1
DNA: TGTGCTAGTGGTTCGACCTTTGCCCCGGGACACACTGGGCGGGAGCTGTTTTTT; CDR3: CASGSTFAPGHTGRELFF; length: 18; J: TRBJ2-2; D: NA; size: NA; V: TRBV12-5
DNA: TGTGCCAGCAGCTTTGAGGGGACTGGAAACACCATATATTTT; CDR3: CASSFEGTGNTIYF; length: 14; J: TRBJ1-3; D: NA; size: NA; V: TRBV7-9
DNA: TGCGCCAGCAGTCATTCGACCTATGAGCAGTTCTTC; CDR3: CASSHSTYEQFF; length: 12; J: TRBJ2-1; D: NA; size: NA; V: TRBV23-1
DNA: TGTGCCAGCAGCCGCGGGACAGGGAAGACCCAGTACTTC; CDR3: CASSRGTGKTQYF; length: 13; J: TRBJ2-5; D: TRBD1; size: NA; V: TRBV13
DNA: TGTGCCAGCAGTCTGACCGTAGCGGGAGAACTCACAGATACGCAGTATTTT; CDR3: CASSLTVAGELTDTQYF; length: 17; J: TRBJ2-3; D: TRBD2; size: NA; V: TRBV27
DNA: TGTGCCAGCAACCCGACCCTCTCCTACGAGCAGTACTTC; CDR3: CASNPTLSYEQYF; length: 13; J: TRBJ2-7; D: NA; size: many; V: TRBV7-9
DNA: TGTGCCAGCAGTCTGGGACAGGGGATCGAGCAGTACTTC; CDR3: CASSLGQGIEQYF; length: 13; J: TRBJ2-7; D: TRBD1; size: NA; V: TRBV6-1
DNA: TGCAGTGCGTTAGGGTCCTACGAGCAGTACTTC; CDR3: CSALGSYEQYF; length: 11; J: TRBJ2-7; D: NA; size: NA; V: TRBV20-1
DNA: TGCGCCAGCAGCGCCCGGGACAGAAGACTAGCTAACTACGAGCAGTACTTC; CDR3: CASSARDRRLANYEQYF; length: 17; J: TRBJ2-7; D: NA; size: NA; V: TRBV4-1
DNA: TGTGCCAGCAGCTTACAGGGTGGGAGCTATGGCTACACCTTC; CDR3: CASSLQGGSYGYTF; length: 14; J: TRBJ1-2; D: NA; size: NA; V: TRBV7-2
DNA: TGTGCCAGCAGCTTAGACAGGTGGAACACTGAAGCTTTCTTT; CDR3: CASSLDRWNTEAFF; length: 14; J: TRBJ1-1; D: NA; size: NA; V: TRBV7-2
DNA: TGCAGCGTTTCCGGGACAGGGGATCGAGCTTTCTTT; CDR3: CSVSGTGDRAFF; length: 12; J: TRBJ1-1; D: TRBD1; size: NA; V: TRBV29-1
DNA: TGTGCCAGTAGTCCCCCAGGGGGAGGTGGCTACACCTTC; CDR3: CASSPPGGGGYTF; length: 13; J: TRBJ1-2; D: TRBD1; size: NA; V: TRBV19
DNA: TGTGCCAGCTCACCCTCGACAGCGAACACTGAAGCTTTCTTT; CDR3: CASSPSTANTEAFF; length: 14; J: TRBJ1-1; D: NA; size: NA; V: TRBV18